Ten or more counts support the clone carrying this TCR beta chain. These data belong to a study of T cell repertoires in cytomegalovirus infection. The CDR3 has 20 residues. Germline CDR1 reads SGHTA; CDR2 reads FQGNSA. V was clipped by 5 bases and J by 0 bases, with 26 bases between them. MiXCR, run by TCRdb on the reads, gives a single entry per CDR3 protein. The sample contains about 330,000 distinct CDR3 sequences, 9.5% of which appear only once. The sequenced sample was PBMCs. This chain joins TRBV7-2 and TRBJ1-3; perhaps TRBD1 as D (6 bases). This TCR derives from a human donor in good health (CMV status not recorded). Some clones in this sample may be carry-over from other donors' samples. Here the CDR3 DNA reads TGTGCCAGCAGCAAAAATACAGGGCAGTTATCGTCTTACTCTGGAAACACCATATATTTT. It codes for CASSKNTGQLSSYSGNTIYF.